The entry below describes one T cell receptor beta chain. Per the germline V gene, CDR1 is SGHAT and CDR2 is FQDESV (reference sequence). V was pared by 5 bases and J by 4 bases, with 1 base of the junction left unmatched. The CDR3 has 12 amino acids. The data derive from a study of blood T cell repertoires in COVID-19. Across the whole study: From the United States, Italy and Spain came samples of acute and convalescent COVID-19. Nucleic acid was either cDNA or gDNA, and it came from T cells, B-cell-depleted T cells, or PBMCs.

The protocol was immunoSEQ multiplex PCR, while the TCRdb copy is restricted to in-frame clones and leaves out a portion. Among approximately 300,000 clones listed, under 90% were seen once. This chain connects TRBV11-1 to TRBJ2-7; 8 nucleotides agree with TRBD1. The sequenced sample was PBMCs or T cells enriched from blood (not recorded which). The receptor was derived from a man between 25 and 39 years old who had recovered from COVID-19. The CDR3 loop reads CASSGDRYEQYF. The CDR3 DNA reads as TGTGCCAGCAGCGGGGACAGGTACGAGCAGTACTTC.